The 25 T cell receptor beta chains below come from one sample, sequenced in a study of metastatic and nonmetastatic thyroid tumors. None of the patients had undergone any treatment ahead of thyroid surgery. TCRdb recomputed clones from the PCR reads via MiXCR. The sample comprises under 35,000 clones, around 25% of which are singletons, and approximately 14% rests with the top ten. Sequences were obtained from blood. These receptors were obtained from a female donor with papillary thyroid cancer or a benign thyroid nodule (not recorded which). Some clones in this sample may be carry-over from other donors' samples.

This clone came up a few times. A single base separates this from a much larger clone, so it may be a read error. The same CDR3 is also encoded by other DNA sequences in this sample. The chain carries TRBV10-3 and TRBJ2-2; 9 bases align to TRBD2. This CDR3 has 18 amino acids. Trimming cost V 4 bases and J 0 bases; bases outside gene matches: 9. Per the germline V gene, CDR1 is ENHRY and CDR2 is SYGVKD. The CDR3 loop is CAISVRTSEYSNTGELFF. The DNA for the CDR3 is TGTGCCATCAGTGTTCGGACTAGCGAATACTCGAACACCGGGGAGCTGTTTTTT.

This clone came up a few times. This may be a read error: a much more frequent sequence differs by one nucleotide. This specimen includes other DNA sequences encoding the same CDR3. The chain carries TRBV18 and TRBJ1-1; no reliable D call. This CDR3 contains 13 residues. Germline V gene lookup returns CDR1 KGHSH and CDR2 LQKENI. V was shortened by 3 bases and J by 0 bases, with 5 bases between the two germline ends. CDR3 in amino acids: CASSPLMNTEAFF. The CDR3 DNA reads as TGTGCCAGCTCACCTCTTATGAACACTGAAGCTTTCTTT.

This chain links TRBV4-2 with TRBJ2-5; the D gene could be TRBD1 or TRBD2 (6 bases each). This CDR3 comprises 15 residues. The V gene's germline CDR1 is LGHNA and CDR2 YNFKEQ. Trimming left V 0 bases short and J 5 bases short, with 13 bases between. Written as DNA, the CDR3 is TGTGCCAGCAGCCAAGACACGGGGGCCAGGGAGACCCAGTACTTC. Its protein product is CASSQDTGARETQYF.

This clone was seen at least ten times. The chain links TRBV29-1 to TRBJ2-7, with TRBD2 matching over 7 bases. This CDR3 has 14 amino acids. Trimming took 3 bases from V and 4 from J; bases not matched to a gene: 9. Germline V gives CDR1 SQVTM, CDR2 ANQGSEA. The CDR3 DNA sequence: TGCAGCGTTGAGACTAGCTCCGGGTTTTACGAGCAGTACTTC. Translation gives CSVETSSGFYEQYF.

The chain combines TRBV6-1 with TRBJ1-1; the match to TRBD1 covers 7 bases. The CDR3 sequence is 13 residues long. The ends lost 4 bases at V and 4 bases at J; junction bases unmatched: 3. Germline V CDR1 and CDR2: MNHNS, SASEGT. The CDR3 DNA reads TGTGCCAGCAGTGGGGACAGTGTCACTGAAGCTTTCTTT. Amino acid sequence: CASSGDSVTEAFF.

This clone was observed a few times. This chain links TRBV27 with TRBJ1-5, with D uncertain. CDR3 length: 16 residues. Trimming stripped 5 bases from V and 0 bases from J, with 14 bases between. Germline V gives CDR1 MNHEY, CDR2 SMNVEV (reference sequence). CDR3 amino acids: CASSPLALYSNQPQHF. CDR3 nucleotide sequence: TGTGCCAGCAGTCCCCTTGCACTTTATAGCAATCAGCCCCAGCATTTT.

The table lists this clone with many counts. DNA of the CDR3: TGCGCCAGCAGTGAGTTCATCGCGGGGGCGAGTCGGACTGAAGCTTTCTTT. Its protein product is CASSEFIAGASRTEAFF. The V gene is TRBV10-2, the J gene TRBJ1-1; maybe TRBD1 (6 bases). The germline V gene has CDR1 WSHSY and CDR2 SAAADI. Trimming took 1 base from V and 5 from J, leaving 20 bases between them. This CDR3 region has 17 residues.

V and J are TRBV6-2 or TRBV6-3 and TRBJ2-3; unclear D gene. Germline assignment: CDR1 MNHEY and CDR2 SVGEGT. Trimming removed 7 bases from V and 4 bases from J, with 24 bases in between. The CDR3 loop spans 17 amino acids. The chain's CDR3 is CASTPAAIGRGADTQYF. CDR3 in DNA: TGTGCCAGCACTCCCGCGGCCATCGGAAGAGGCGCAGATACGCAGTATTTT.

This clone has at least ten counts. The CDR3 protein is CASSQGTSGRSVYNEQFF. CDR3 coding DNA: TGCGCCAGCAGCCAAGGGACTAGCGGGAGGTCAGTTTACAATGAGCAGTTCTTC. The rearrangement uses TRBV4-1 and TRBJ2-1; 14 bases map to TRBD2. The germline V gene has CDR1 MGHRA and CDR2 YSYEKL. The CDR3 sequence is 18 residues long. The J segment lost 4 bases and the V segment lost 1 base, leaving 6 bases of the junction unmatched.

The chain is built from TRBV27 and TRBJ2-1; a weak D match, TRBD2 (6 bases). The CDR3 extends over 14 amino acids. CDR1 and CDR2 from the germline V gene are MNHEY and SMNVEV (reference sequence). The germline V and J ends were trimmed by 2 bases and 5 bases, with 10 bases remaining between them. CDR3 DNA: TGTGCCAGCAGTTTAAACAGGAGGGACAATGAGCAGTTCTTC. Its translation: CASSLNRRDNEQFF.

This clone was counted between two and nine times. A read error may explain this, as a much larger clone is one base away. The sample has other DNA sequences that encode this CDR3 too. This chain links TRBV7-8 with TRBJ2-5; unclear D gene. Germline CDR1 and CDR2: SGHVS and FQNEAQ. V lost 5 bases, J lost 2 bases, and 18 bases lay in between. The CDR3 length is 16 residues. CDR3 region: CASSRPRELRQETQYF. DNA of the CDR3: TGTGCCAGCAGCCGCCCTCGCGAACTACGACAAGAGACCCAGTACTTC.

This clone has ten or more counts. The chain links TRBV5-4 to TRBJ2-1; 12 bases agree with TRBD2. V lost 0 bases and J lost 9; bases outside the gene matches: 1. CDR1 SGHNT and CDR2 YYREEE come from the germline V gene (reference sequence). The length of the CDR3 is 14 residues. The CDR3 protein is CASSLGLAGAEQFF. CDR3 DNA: TGTGCCAGCAGCTTGGGACTAGCGGGAGCTGAGCAGTTCTTC.

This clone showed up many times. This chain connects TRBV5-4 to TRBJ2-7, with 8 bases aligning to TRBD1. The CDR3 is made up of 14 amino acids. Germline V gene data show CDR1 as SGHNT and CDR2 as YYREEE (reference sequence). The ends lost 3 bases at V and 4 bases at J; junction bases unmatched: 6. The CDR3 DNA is TGTGCCAGCAGCTCCGGGACAGGAATATACGAGCAGTACTTC. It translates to CASSSGTGIYEQYF.

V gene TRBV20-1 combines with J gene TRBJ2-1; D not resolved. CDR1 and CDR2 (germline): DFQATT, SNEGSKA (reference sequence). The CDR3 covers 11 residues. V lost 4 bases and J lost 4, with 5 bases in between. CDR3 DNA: TGCAGTGCTACAGATTACAATGAGCAGTTCTTC. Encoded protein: CSATDYNEQFF.

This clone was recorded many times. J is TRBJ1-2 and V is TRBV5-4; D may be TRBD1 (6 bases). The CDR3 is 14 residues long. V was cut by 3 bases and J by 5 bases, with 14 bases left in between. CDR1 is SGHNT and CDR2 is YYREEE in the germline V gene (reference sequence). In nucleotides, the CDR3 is TGTGCCAGCAGCTGGACAGCTACAGAATATGGCTACACCTTC. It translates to CASSWTATEYGYTF.

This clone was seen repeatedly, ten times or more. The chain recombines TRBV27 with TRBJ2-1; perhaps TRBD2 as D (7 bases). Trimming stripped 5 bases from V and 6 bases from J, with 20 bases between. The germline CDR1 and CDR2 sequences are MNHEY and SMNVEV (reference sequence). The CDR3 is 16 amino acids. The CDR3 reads CASSQRTRGGSNEQFF. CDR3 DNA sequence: TGTGCCAGCAGTCAACGGACAAGGGGGGGGTCCAATGAGCAGTTCTTC.

CDR3 loop: CATSANKYGYTF. CDR3 nucleotide sequence: TGTGCCACCAGTGCAAACAAATATGGCTACACCTTC. The chain recombines TRBV24-1 with TRBJ1-2, with unresolved D. The CDR3 runs to 12 residues. Germline-derived CDR1 and CDR2 are KGHDR and SFDVKD. With 5 bases removed from V and 5 bases from J, the gap between germline ends came to 8 bases.

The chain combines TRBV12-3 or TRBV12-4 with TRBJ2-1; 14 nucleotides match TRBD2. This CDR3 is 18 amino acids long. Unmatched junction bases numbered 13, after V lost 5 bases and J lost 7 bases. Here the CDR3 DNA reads TGTGCCAGCAGTCAGGGACTAGCGGGGGCTCTTAAACGGAATGAGCAGTTCTTC. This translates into CASSQGLAGALKRNEQFF.

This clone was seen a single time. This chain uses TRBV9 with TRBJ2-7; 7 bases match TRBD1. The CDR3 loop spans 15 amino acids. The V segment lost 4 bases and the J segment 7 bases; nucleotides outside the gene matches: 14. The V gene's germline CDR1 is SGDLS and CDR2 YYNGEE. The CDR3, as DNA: TGTGCCAGCAGCCACCACAAGACAGGGACGGAAGAGCAGTACTTC. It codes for CASSHHKTGTEEQYF.

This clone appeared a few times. CDR3 loop: CASSPQGARYQGYTF. CDR3 DNA sequence: TGTGCCAGCAGCCCACAGGGGGCTAGGTACCAGGGCTACACCTTC. The chain combines TRBV28 with TRBJ1-2; 9 bases line up with TRBD1. This CDR3 region has 15 residues. The V segment lost 6 bases and the J segment 8 bases; nucleotides outside the gene matches: 13. In germline, CDR1 is MDHEN, CDR2 SYDVKM.

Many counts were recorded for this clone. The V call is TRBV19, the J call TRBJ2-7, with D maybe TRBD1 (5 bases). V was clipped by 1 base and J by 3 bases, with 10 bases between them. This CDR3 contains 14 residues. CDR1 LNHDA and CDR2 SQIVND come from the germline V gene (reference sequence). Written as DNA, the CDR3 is TGTGCCAGTAGTATAGCCGCAGGGATCTACGAGCAGTACTTC. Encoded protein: CASSIAAGIYEQYF. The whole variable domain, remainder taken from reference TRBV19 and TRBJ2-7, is DGGITQSPKYLFRKEGQNVTLSCEQNLNHDAMYWYRQDPGQGLRLIYYSQIVNDFQKGDIAEGYSVSREKKESFPLTVTSAQKNPTAFYLCASSIAAGIYEQYFGPGTRLTVT.

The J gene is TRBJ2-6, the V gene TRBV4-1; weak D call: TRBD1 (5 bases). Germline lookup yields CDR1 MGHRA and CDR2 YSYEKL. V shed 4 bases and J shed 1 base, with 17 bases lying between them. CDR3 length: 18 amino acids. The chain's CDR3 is CASSRTLEFMSGANVLTF. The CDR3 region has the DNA TGCGCCAGCAGCCGGACATTGGAATTTATGTCTGGGGCCAACGTCCTGACTTTC.

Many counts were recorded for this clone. CDR3 region: CASSVDPSGDTQYF. The CDR3 coding sequence is TGTGCCAGCAGCGTAGATCCCTCGGGAGATACGCAGTATTTT. This chain connects TRBV9 to TRBJ2-3; D remains ambiguous. Germline V gene data show CDR1 as SGDLS and CDR2 as YYNGEE. The CDR3 runs 14 residues. Trimming left V 0 bases short and J 5 bases short, with 10 bases between.

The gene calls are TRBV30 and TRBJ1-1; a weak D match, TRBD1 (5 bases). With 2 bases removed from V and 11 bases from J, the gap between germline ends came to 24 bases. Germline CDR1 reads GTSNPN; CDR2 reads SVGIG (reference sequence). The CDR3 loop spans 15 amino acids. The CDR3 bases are TGTGCCTGGAGTTCCTTCAGGGCGGGCAGGCTGAGTGCTTTCTTT. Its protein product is CAWSSFRAGRLSAFF.

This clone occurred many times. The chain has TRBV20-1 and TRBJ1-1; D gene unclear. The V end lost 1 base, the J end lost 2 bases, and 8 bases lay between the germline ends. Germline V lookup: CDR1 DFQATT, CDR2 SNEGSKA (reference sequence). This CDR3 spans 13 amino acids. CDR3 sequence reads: CSARVGSNTEAFF. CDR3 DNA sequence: TGCAGTGCTAGAGTGGGCAGCAACACTGAAGCTTTCTTT.